These 32 T cell receptor beta chains were sequenced from one sample in a study of cytomegalovirus exposure and HLA in healthy donors. 60 Vbeta and 13 Jbeta primers were used in PCR. Data came from immunoSEQ multiplex PCR; TCRdb stores just in-frame clones and leaves some out. The sample carries under 150,000 clones, 60% to 80% recorded once. The sequenced sample consisted of PBMCs. The receptor source for this set is a woman aged 25 to 45 in good health and CMV-seronegative.

The V gene is TRBV7-3, the J gene TRBJ2-1; D is unclear. This CDR3 has 16 amino acids. Germline V gene lookup returns CDR1 SGHTA and CDR2 FQGTGA. V dropped 4 bases and J dropped 0 bases, with 13 bases sitting between them. The CDR3 DNA reads TGTGCCAGCAGCTCTATGAGACAAACCTCCTACAATGAGCAGTTCTTC. It encodes CASSSMRQTSYNEQFF.

This rearrangement joins TRBV11-2 to TRBJ1-5; D not certain. V lost 1 base, J lost 13 bases, and 14 bases lay in between. Germline V gives CDR1 SGHAT, CDR2 FQNNGV. The CDR3 is 13 residues long. Here the CDR3 DNA reads TGTGCCAGCAGCTTAGGTAACGGGATCTTTCAGCATTTT. This encodes CASSLGNGIFQHF.

In its sample, this clone was seen a few times. The rearrangement uses TRBV6-4 and TRBJ2-1; 10 nucleotides agree with TRBD1. The CDR3 is 15 amino acids. Germline V CDR1 and CDR2: MRHNA, SNTAGT. V shed 5 bases and J 8 bases; nucleotides not matched to a gene: 9. This CDR3 reads CASSPAGTGVDEQFF. In DNA, the CDR3 is TGTGCCAGCAGTCCAGCCGGGACAGGGGTCGATGAGCAGTTCTTC.

In this sample, this clone turned up once. The CDR3 nucleotides are TGTGCCAGCATTAAGCAGGAGGGCTCTGGAAACACCATATATTTT. Protein product: CASIKQEGSGNTIYF. The J gene is TRBJ1-3, the V gene TRBV6-1; D gene unclear. This CDR3 comprises 15 residues. The V gene's germline CDR1 is MNHNS and CDR2 SASEGT. V was cut by 7 bases and J by 0 bases, with 13 bases left in between.

The chain couples TRBV18 to TRBJ1-5; tentatively, D is TRBD1 (6 bases). Trimming removed 3 bases from V and 3 bases from J, with 12 bases in between. CDR1 is KGHSH, CDR2 LQKENI, per germline. CDR3 length: 15 residues. The CDR3 sequence: CASSPEQGANQPQHF. In DNA form, the CDR3 reads TGTGCCAGCTCACCGGAACAGGGCGCCAATCAGCCCCAGCATTTT.

The genes are TRBV29-1 and TRBJ2-5; the D gene is possibly TRBD2 (5 bases). The CDR3 is 15 residues long. V dropped 3 bases and J dropped 2 bases, with 16 bases sitting between them. The germline V gene has CDR1 SQVTM and CDR2 ANQGSEA. DNA for the CDR3: TGCAGCGTTGATCGGCGGACTGGCGGGCAAGAGACCCAGTACTTC. Encoded protein: CSVDRRTGGQETQYF.

The genes are TRBV5-6 and TRBJ2-5, with TRBD2 identical over 15 bases. Germline values: CDR1 SGHDT, CDR2 YYEEEE. The trim removed 3 bases at V and 5 bases at J, leaving 5 bases unmatched. There are 16 residues in the CDR3. The CDR3: CASSSPGTSGGETQYF. DNA of the CDR3: TGTGCCAGCAGCTCCCCGGGGACTAGCGGGGGGGAGACCCAGTACTTC.

Only one count was recorded for this clone. V and J are TRBV6-5 and TRBJ1-1; no reliable D call. This CDR3 has 14 residues. Germline loops: CDR1 MNHEY, CDR2 SVGAGI. Trimming stripped 5 bases from V and 1 base from J, with 11 bases between. The CDR3 nucleotides are TGTGCCAGCAGTGAGCCAACCAAGAACACTGAAGCTTTCTTT. The encoded protein is CASSEPTKNTEAFF.

This clone showed up just a few times. The V call is TRBV5-4, the J call TRBJ1-1; D possibly corresponds to TRBD1 (5 bases). Germline CDR1 is SGHNT and CDR2 is YYREEE (reference sequence). The CDR3 is 13 residues long. The V gene lost 7 bases and the J gene lost 0 bases, with 10 bases spanning the gap. The CDR3 protein is CASGEQVNTEAFF. The CDR3 region has the DNA TGTGCCAGCGGGGAACAGGTGAACACTGAAGCTTTCTTT.

V is TRBV9 and J is TRBJ1-1, with a tentative D call TRBD1 (6 bases). This CDR3 contains 14 residues. Germline lookup yields CDR1 SGDLS and CDR2 YYNGEE. Trimming shortened V by 0 bases and J by 1 base, and 7 bases separated the two germline ends. The DNA of the CDR3 is TGTGCCAGCAGCGTAGGGGGGCAGAACACTGAAGCTTTCTTT. As protein: CASSVGGQNTEAFF.

CDR3 nucleotide sequence: TGTGCCAGCAGCACAACACGACCACTGGCGGGAGACACTGAAGCTTTCTTT. Translation: CASSTTRPLAGDTEAFF. The chain has TRBV7-9 and TRBJ1-1; no firm D call. V was trimmed by 5 bases and J by 3 bases, leaving 22 bases between them. Germline CDR1 reads SEHNR; CDR2 reads FQNEAQ (reference sequence). The CDR3 consists of 17 residues.

The V call is TRBV15, the J call TRBJ2-1; D unclear. V was trimmed by 3 bases and J by 5 bases, leaving 11 bases between them. Germline V gene data show CDR1 as LNHNV and CDR2 as YYDKDF (reference sequence). CDR3 size: 14 residues. CDR3 nucleotide sequence: TGTGCCACCAGCAGGGGCCAGAGAGACAATGAGCAGTTCTTC. It codes for CATSRGQRDNEQFF.

The chain recombines TRBV5-1 with TRBJ2-2; 8 bases map to TRBD1. The V and J ends lost 2 bases and 5 bases, in that order; junction bases with no gene match: 5. The CDR3 is 15 amino acids. In germline, CDR1 is SGHRS, CDR2 YFSETQ. The CDR3 protein is CASSFGRGRTGELFF. In nucleotides, the CDR3 is TGCGCCAGCAGCTTTGGCAGGGGGCGGACCGGGGAGCTGTTTTTT.

This clone was counted only a few times. The chain joins TRBV25-1 to TRBJ2-7, with 9 bases identical to TRBD2. The germline CDR1 and CDR2 sequences are MGHDK and SYGVNS. J lost 2 bases, V lost 7 bases, and 6 bases had no gene match. The CDR3 is 14 amino acids. In nucleotides, the CDR3 is TGTGCCAGCACGCCTAGCGGGGACGCCTACGAGCAGTACTTC. Amino acids: CASTPSGDAYEQYF.

The V call is TRBV6-1, the J call TRBJ1-4; D unclear. Germline CDR1 reads MNHNS; CDR2 reads SASEGT. This CDR3 has 15 residues. V gave up 5 bases and J gave up 0 bases, with 10 bases separating them. The CDR3 DNA is TGTGCCAGCAGTTCTACAGTGACAACTAATGAAAAACTGTTTTTT. Residues: CASSSTVTTNEKLFF.

The chain has TRBV11-2 and TRBJ2-4; 11 bases fit TRBD2. The CDR3 sequence is 16 residues long. J lost 3 bases, V lost 6 bases, and 7 bases had no gene match. Germline V CDR1 and CDR2: SGHAT, FQNNGV. CDR3 nucleotides: TGTGCCAGCAGGAAACTAGCGGGGGTGGGCAAAAACATTCAGTACTTC. Translating gives CASRKLAGVGKNIQYF.

The rearrangement links TRBV7-3 to TRBJ2-3; no definite D call. CDR3 length: 14 amino acids. The ends were cut back, 2 bases at V and 2 bases at J, with 8 bases in the middle. In germline, CDR1 is SGHTA, CDR2 FQGTGA. In nucleotides, the CDR3 is TGTGCCAGCAGCTTACTAACTTCCACAGATACGCAGTATTTT. Translating gives CASSLLTSTDTQYF.

The chain uses TRBV7-2 and TRBJ2-2; 7 bases are shared with TRBD1. This CDR3 is 14 amino acids long. The junction had 5 bases not matched to a gene; V was cut back by 5 bases and J by 5 bases. Germline CDR1 is SGHTA and CDR2 is FQGNSA. In nucleotides, the CDR3 is TGTGCCAGCAGCACGTTACAGGGGACCGGGGAGCTGTTTTTT. Encoded protein: CASSTLQGTGELFF.

This clone was seen a handful of times. The rearrangement uses TRBV18 and TRBJ1-1; TRBD1 might be the D (5 bases). V shed 1 base and J shed 0 bases, with 18 bases lying between them. Germline loops: CDR1 KGHSH, CDR2 LQKENI. This CDR3 is built from 18 residues. CDR3 coding DNA: TGTGCCAGCTCACCACTTGGGACTTCTAGCATCATGAACACTGAAGCTTTCTTT. Encoded protein: CASSPLGTSSIMNTEAFF. Full variable domain (rest looked up from reference TRBV18 and TRBJ1-1): NAGVMQNPRHLVRRRGQEARLRCSPMKGHSHVYWYRQLPEEGLKFMVYLQKENIIDESGMPKERFSAEFPKEGPSILRIQQVVRGDSAAYFCASSPLGTSSIMNTEAFFGQGTRLTVV.

V is TRBV5-8 and J is TRBJ2-7, with D hard to call. Germline assignment: CDR1 SGHTS and CDR2 YDEGEE. Trimming shortened V by 7 bases and J by 5 bases, and 16 bases separated the two germline ends. The CDR3 length is 13 residues. CDR3 loop: CASGTEIWDEQYF. The CDR3 nucleotides read TGTGCCAGCGGCACAGAGATTTGGGACGAGCAGTACTTC.

V is TRBV5-1 and J is TRBJ1-5; 7 nucleotides match TRBD1. J was trimmed by 3 bases and V by 1 base; bases with no gene match: 1. This CDR3 is built from 14 residues. CDR1 is SGHRS, CDR2 YFSETQ, per germline. The CDR3 DNA is TGCGCCAGCAGCTTGACAGGGGACAATCAGCCCCAGCATTTT. Its translation is CASSLTGDNQPQHF. Using reference TRBV5-1 and TRBJ1-5 for the parts outside the CDR3, the full variable domain is KAGVTQTPRYLIKTRGQQVTLSCSPISGHRSVSWYQQTPGQGLQFLFEYFSETQRNKGNFPGRFSGRQFSNSRSEMNVSTLELGDSALYLCASSLTGDNQPQHFGDGTRLSIL.

This rearrangement joins TRBV6-5 to TRBJ2-7, with 7 bases matching TRBD1. The germline CDR1 and CDR2 sequences are MNHEY and SVGAGI. After removal of 5 bases from V and 6 bases from J, the junction contained 10 bases not matched to a gene. This CDR3 spans 14 amino acids. This CDR3 reads CASSPGQTILEQYF. CDR3 DNA sequence: TGTGCCAGCAGTCCGGGACAGACGATACTCGAGCAGTACTTC.

The chain uses TRBV9 and TRBJ2-1; 7 nucleotides agree with TRBD1. The V and J ends lost 4 bases and 0 bases, in that order; junction bases with no gene match: 4. Germline V gives CDR1 SGDLS, CDR2 YYNGEE. This CDR3 region has 15 residues. The CDR3 DNA is TGTGCCAGCAGCACCCGGGACAGCTCCTACAATGAGCAGTTCTTC. It is translated as CASSTRDSSYNEQFF.

This chain connects TRBV5-1 to TRBJ2-1; a possible D gene is TRBD1 (8 bases). The CDR3 sequence is 17 residues long. V was cut by 0 bases and J by 2 bases, with 15 bases left in between. The germline V gene has CDR1 SGHRS and CDR2 YFSETQ. The CDR3 DNA sequence: TGCGCCAGCAGCTTGGTTGGGGGGGGACAGGCCTACAATGAGCAGTTCTTC. This gives the protein CASSLVGGGQAYNEQFF.

Here the CDR3 reads CAWSGANTEAFF. DNA of the CDR3: TGTGCCTGGAGTGGAGCGAACACTGAAGCTTTCTTT. The rearrangement uses TRBV30 and TRBJ1-1, with unresolved D. Trimming left V 1 base short and J 1 base short, with 4 bases between. The CDR3 length is 12 residues. Germline values: CDR1 GTSNPN, CDR2 SVGIG (reference sequence).

The chain employs TRBV4-1 and TRBJ2-2; D possibly corresponds to TRBD2 (6 bases). Germline loops: CDR1 MGHRA, CDR2 YSYEKL. The CDR3 loop spans 15 amino acids. Between the trimmed V and J ends, which lost 0 bases and 7 bases, there was a span of 12 bases. The CDR3 DNA follows: TGCGCCAGCAGCCAAGATGGGCAGGGAGGCGGGGAGCTGTTTTTT. Amino acids: CASSQDGQGGGELFF.

The chain carries TRBV9 and TRBJ1-1; tentatively, D is TRBD1 (6 bases). The CDR3 totals 15 residues. Trimming took 0 bases from V and 1 from J, leaving 10 bases between them. Per the germline V gene, CDR1 is SGDLS and CDR2 is YYNGEE. The CDR3 is CASSVVWGPNTEAFF. As DNA, the CDR3 is TGTGCCAGCAGCGTAGTGTGGGGGCCGAACACTGAAGCTTTCTTT.

V is TRBV19 and J is TRBJ1-1; the D gene is possibly TRBD1 (6 bases). CDR3 size: 15 residues. Trimming cost V 7 bases and J 0 bases, with 15 bases left between them. Per the germline V gene, CDR1 is LNHDA and CDR2 is SQIVND (reference sequence). The CDR3 protein is CASKLRTEMNTEAFF. The CDR3 bases are TGTGCCAGTAAGTTACGGACAGAGATGAACACTGAAGCTTTCTTT. Together with reference TRBV19 and TRBJ1-1, the CDR3 gives the full variable domain: DGGITQSPKYLFRKEGQNVTLSCEQNLNHDAMYWYRQDPGQGLRLIYYSQIVNDFQKGDIAEGYSVSREKKESFPLTVTSAQKNPTAFYLCASKLRTEMNTEAFFGQGTRLTVV.

The chain uses TRBV5-4 and TRBJ2-5; D is possibly TRBD2 (7 bases). The V gene lost 0 bases and the J gene lost 5 bases, with 20 bases spanning the gap. The CDR3 runs 17 residues. CDR1 and CDR2 (germline): SGHNT, YYREEE (reference sequence). CDR3 DNA: TGTGCCAGCAGCTTGGGTGAAACAGGGTACGGGGGGGAGACCCAGTACTTC. This sequence encodes CASSLGETGYGGETQYF.

This clone appeared a single time. The genes are TRBV4-1 and TRBJ2-7, with TRBD2 as a possible D gene (5 bases). The V end was cut by 0 bases, the J end by 7 bases, with 13 bases between. The CDR3 totals 14 residues. Germline V gene data show CDR1 as MGHRA and CDR2 as YSYEKL. CDR3 sequence (DNA): TGCGCCAGCAGCCAAGAAGCAAGGACGGGGGAGCAGTACTTC. This gives the protein CASSQEARTGEQYF.

Comments on this clone: This sample includes further DNA sequences coding for the same CDR3. This sequence joins TRBV9 and TRBJ2-3; TRBD2 matches 12 bases. The V gene end was trimmed by 0 bases and the J gene end by 3 bases; junction bases not matched to a gene: 5. CDR1 and CDR2 from the germline V gene are SGDLS and YYNGEE. This CDR3 contains 17 residues. CDR3 loop: CASSVGVLAGGTDTQYF. The CDR3, as DNA: TGTGCCAGCAGCGTAGGTGTACTAGCGGGGGGTACAGATACGCAGTATTTT. The full variable domain, with the rest looked up from reference TRBV9 and TRBJ2-3, is DSGVTQTPKHLITATGQRVTLRCSPRSGDLSVYWYQQSLDQGLQFLIQYYNGEERAKGNILERFSAQQFPDLHSELNLSSLELGDSALYFCASSVGVLAGGTDTQYFGPGTRLTVL.

This chain joins TRBV29-1 and TRBJ1-2; D is possibly TRBD1 (5 bases). The V end was cut by 6 bases, the J end by 2 bases, with 13 bases between. CDR3 length: 13 amino acids. Per the germline V gene, CDR1 is SQVTM and CDR2 is ANQGSEA. CDR3: CSVRDPLNYGYTF. The CDR3 coding sequence is TGCAGCGTGCGGGACCCCCTAAACTATGGCTACACCTTC.